This is a list of T cell receptor beta chains from one sample in a study of Ad26.COV2.S vaccination and SARS-CoV-2 variants. Data came from immunoSEQ multiplex PCR; TCRdb stores just in-frame clones and leaves some out. The repertoire holds fewer than 400,000 clones, with about nine tenths as singletons. The input for sequencing was peripheral blood, taken in a trial of Ad26.COV2.S vaccine versus placebo. These receptors were taken from a person between 18 and 59 years old who received the Ad26.COV2.S COVID-19 vaccine or a placebo. The CDR3 runs from the conserved cysteine through the conserved F or W.

v_gene	CDR3aa
TRBV27	CASSPFLPLREDTEAFF
TRBV4-1	CASSQEWGTLNSPLHF
TRBV3-1/TRBV3-2	CASSNQGYNSPLHF
TRBV7-2	CASSPRTEPYEQYF
TRBV5-1	CASSPGATGGMGNQPQHF
TRBV19	CASSRLLNTGELFF
TRBV7-8	CASSSFRDRDTDTQYF
TRBV29-1	CSVDLTGNTEAFF
TRBV2	CASRVNTEAFF
TRBV28	CASSYPGASEAFF
TRBV4-1	CASSQEGGGNQPQHF
TRBV6-5	CASRLTGADTEAFF
TRBV10-3	CAISGPGTENYEQYF
TRBV2	CASSDVGHRRMNTEAFF
TRBV19	CASSQDYSEQETQYF
TRBV2	CASSVGLAGVQTGELFF
TRBV5-4	CASSTGRGDYGYTF
TRBV19	CASSASRGLYTGELFF
TRBV6-1	CASSEIAGASGELFF
TRBV7-2	CASRLAGGGSNEQFF
TRBV2	CASRPRVSTDTQYF
TRBV7-9	CASSFPGNQPQHF
TRBV7-9	CASSARSRTTEAFF
TRBV18	CASLTKVNTEAFF
TRBV7-2	CASSLAGTGLPRLFF
TRBV19	CATEDRYTGELFF
TRBV29-1	CSVEEPPTDEQYF
TRBV7-9	CASSPDRNQPQHF
TRBV10-2	CASRSPGNTEAFF
TRBV5-4	CASSADRVYGYTF
TRBV4-2	CASSQGVNTEAFF
TRBV7-2	CASSSSRDRAQPQHF
TRBV7-7	CASSSGTSNTGELFF
TRBV7-9	CASSLGDSEDTQYF
TRBV6-5	CASSRTNYGYTF
TRBV12-3/TRBV12-4	CASSQGGNTEAFF
TRBV6-5	CASRGFADTQYF
TRBV2	CASSFQGGGYTF
TRBV18	CASSQTGALDTEAFF
TRBV2	CASWSPPEQYF
TRBV10-2	CASSPPGTGNIQYF
TRBV19	CASSMLGQETQYF
TRBV5-5	CASSGGFRVDTGELFF
TRBV4-2	CASSLRLAGGRGGNYNEQFF
TRBV19	CASSFTGYNEQFF
TRBV7-8	CASSLARLESPLHF
TRBV10-3	CAISESGTGGMNTEAFF
TRBV29-1	CSVDSRGGEQYF